These T cell receptor beta chains were read from a single sample in a study of T cell repertoires in cytomegalovirus infection. TCRdb itself ran the reads through MiXCR, one entry per CDR3 protein. The table includes about 920,000 distinct CDR3 sequences, around 30% detected once. The antigens for these receptors are not known. The specimen was cultured CD8+ T cells from PBMCs, collected from culture after CMV antigen stimulation. These receptors were obtained from a human donor in good health (CMV status not recorded). Some clones in this sample may be carry-over from other donors' samples. CDR3s leave out the opening cysteine and the closing phenylalanine or tryptophan.

v_gene	j_gene	CDR3aa
TRBV27	TRBJ1-5	ASSSGGTNQPQH
TRBV27	TRBJ2-3	ASSPPGQSTDTQY
TRBV12-3/TRBV12-4	TRBJ1-2	ASSLPGRYGYT
TRBV7-9	TRBJ2-2	ASSFIRDRVSKSNTGELF
TRBV29-1	TRBJ2-5	SVEDSSAATSQETQY
TRBV6-6	TRBJ1-4	ASSFPWETGDEKLF
TRBV7-9	TRBJ1-4	VLKQGGATNEKLF
TRBV28	TRBJ1-1	ASSLPWGGTEAF
TRBV6-2/TRBV6-3	TRBJ2-1	ASSYNDRARNEQF
TRBV19	TRBJ1-1	ASSITAWNTEAF
TRBV27	TRBJ2-3	ASSGRTSGLSNTQY
TRBV7-6	TRBJ2-3	ASSLAAGSLTDTQY
TRBV19	TRBJ2-5	ASRVTGTPRETQY
TRBV7-9	TRBJ2-2	ASFGGTSQGTGELF
TRBV14	TRBJ1-1	ASSQDNEGWTEAF
TRBV7-9	TRBJ1-4	ASSRQVDSLNEKLF
TRBV29-1	TRBJ1-6	SVRTGRINSPLH
TRBV5-1	TRBJ1-1	ASSLPATGGNTEAF
TRBV7-6	TRBJ1-4	ASSLPGQGATNEKLF
TRBV7-2	TRBJ2-3	ASSLAGITGTTDTQY
TRBV7-9	TRBJ1-1	ASSPRGTFPEAF
TRBV7-2	TRBJ2-2	ASSLYSGRSTGELF
TRBV27	TRBJ2-2	ASSARTGITGELF
TRBV7-2	TRBJ1-5	ASSLGQGFNQPQH
TRBV14	TRBJ2-1	ASSQGRAAYNEQF
TRBV6-2/TRBV6-3	TRBJ1-1	ASTQEYSDTEAF
TRBV12-3/TRBV12-4	TRBJ2-7	ASSPSTASYEQY
TRBV12-3/TRBV12-4	TRBJ1-6	ASSLGRGSPLH
TRBV6-2/TRBV6-3	TRBJ2-5	ASSVGTAQETQY
TRBV29-1	TRBJ2-1	SVEDPGTSSYNEQF
TRBV7-9	TRBJ2-1	ASNGGQFSYNEQF
TRBV7-2	TRBJ2-1	ASSSYGTSGGPYSYNEQF
TRBV10-2	TRBJ1-5	ASSSTPYQPQH
TRBV4-1	TRBJ1-1	ASSQDSLLNTEAF
TRBV28	TRBJ1-5	ASSGVRGVLNQPQH
TRBV5-1	TRBJ1-1	ASSPSPRGTEAF
TRBV7-8	TRBJ2-1	ASSWGLVHNEQF
TRBV7-9	TRBJ1-5	ASSLDAGGRNQPQH
TRBV7-9	TRBJ2-1	ASSTTTTIYNEQF
TRBV19	TRBJ2-3	ASSTTQVPGTDTQY
TRBV7-6	TRBJ1-1	ASSFGRGRRPSMNTEAF
TRBV6-2/TRBV6-3	TRBJ1-5	ASRVTNNQPQH
TRBV2	TRBJ2-3	ASSEEGGACTDTQY
TRBV6-1	TRBJ2-7	VSSEETVYEQY
TRBV7-8	TRBJ1-5	ASSQGAVGSNQPQH
TRBV7-9	TRBJ2-5	ASSLEPGWQ
TRBV12-3/TRBV12-4	TRBJ1-1	ASSSGHYEAF
TRBV7-9	TRBJ1-1	ASSVRGQNTEAF